Reported below is one TCR beta chain. Its antigen is unknown. Profiled with immunoSEQ multiplex PCR; TCRdb holds only in-frame clones, not every one. The sample lists 19,000 or so clones, roughly 75% seen once, with about a quarter in the top ten. Trimming stripped 1 base from V and 4 bases from J, with 23 bases between. Per the germline V gene, CDR1 is SGHAT and CDR2 is FQNNGV. The CDR3 has 19 residues. These data are taken from a study of OX40 agonist ivuxolimab in advanced cancers. Study at large: Cancers in dose escalation were hepatocellular, melanoma, renal cell and head and neck. With a range of 23 to 79, age averaged approximately 64 years, and 65% to 90% were male.

It was autoimmune disease history or systemic immunosuppression that excluded patients. The study's findings and limits: Some patients who did not respond also had low normalized T-cell clonal expansion.

The sequence came from an adult with an advanced solid tumor such as melanoma, head and neck, liver or kidney cancer. V is TRBV11-2 and J is TRBJ1-3, with D hard to call. Sequencing was performed on CD4+ or CD8+ T cells sorted from blood, taken in a trial of the OX40 agonist ivuxolimab. CDR3: CASSLGSRQWDLLGNTIYF. The CDR3 coding sequence is TGTGCCAGCAGCTTAGGCTCCCGGCAGTGGGATCTTTTAGGAAACACCATATATTTT. Based on the CDR3 plus reference TRBV11-2 and TRBJ1-3, the full variable domain is EAGVAQSPRYKIIEKRQSVAFWCNPISGHATLYWYQQILGQGPKLLIQFQNNGVVDDSQLPKDRFSAERLKGVDSTLKIQPAKLEDSAVYLCASSLGSRQWDLLGNTIYFGEGSWLTVV.